The present T cell receptor (beta chain) was sequenced within a study of spatial heterogeneity in lung cancer. Comments on this clonotype: Its antigen is as yet unknown.

CDR3 size: 14 residues. J lost 7 bases, V lost 6 bases, and 5 bases had no gene match. The germline CDR1 and CDR2 sequences are MDHEN and SYDVKM. MiXCR, run by TCRdb on the 5' RACE reads, gives a single entry per CDR3 protein. The table has about 9,300 distinct CDR3 sequences, about 6.7% seen once. Notes on the study in general: Mutation counts in tumors were tracked by counts of expanded intratumoral alpha and beta TCRs.

Described time point: sample taken at primary tumor resection. This chain uses TRBV28 with TRBJ2-2, with 10 bases matching TRBD1. This clonotype was sampled from a male donor with early-stage non-small cell lung cancer. The sample in question was lung tumor tissue, obtained at surgery. This chain's CDR3 is CASRTGGAVGELFF. The CDR3 DNA reads as TGTGCCAGCAGGACAGGGGGCGCGGTCGGGGAGCTGTTTTTT. The full variable domain, with the rest looked up from reference TRBV28 and TRBJ2-2, is DVKVTQSSRYLVKRTGEKVFLECVQDMDHENMFWYRQDPGLGLRLIYFSYDVKMKEKGDIPEGYSVSREKKERFSLILESASTNQTSMYLCASRTGGAVGELFFGEGSRLTVL.